This T cell receptor (beta chain) was observed in a study of control samples from healthy donors and cancer patients. Libraries were prepared by immunoSEQ multiplex PCR; TCRdb keeps only in-frame clonotypes and omits some of them. The repertoire has 150,000 to 200,000 clones, 85% to 90% of them found once; the top ten carry around 1.4%. This TCR was sampled from a woman aged 50 to 60 in good health. Input material: blood.

CDR3 in amino acids: CASSLQGQSGEKLFF. In nucleotides, the CDR3 is TGCGCCAGCAGCTTGCAGGGTCAAAGCGGGGAAAAACTGTTTTTT. The gene calls are TRBV5-1 and TRBJ1-4; tentatively, D is TRBD1 (5 bases). This CDR3 has 15 residues. CDR1 and CDR2 (germline): SGHRS, YFSETQ. The V end lost 1 base, the J end lost 8 bases, and 15 bases lay between the germline ends.